This T cell receptor beta chain was documented in a study of T cell responses to AZD1222 COVID-19 vaccine. TCRdb's table, derived via immunoSEQ multiplex PCR, lists solely in-frame clones and lacks some. The data hold 150,000 to 200,000 clones, with under 95% observed a single time. Broader study findings: An increase in Spike-specific TCR breadth and depth was observed after two AZD1222 doses. Targeting of unmutated variant regions was reportedly seen in nearly half of spike-specific TCRs. Every sample of the repertoires postdated the peak T cell response.

V was shortened by 6 bases and J by 2 bases, with 13 bases between the two germline ends. CDR1 and CDR2 from the germline V gene are MNHEY and SVGAGI. The CDR3 is made up of 14 amino acids. About this clone: Its antigen is undetermined.

The V call is TRBV6-5, the J call TRBJ1-1; D remains unclear. The sample in question was peripheral blood, obtained 28 days after the second AZD1222 dose. The sequence was obtained from an adult who received the AZD1222 COVID-19 vaccine. Here the CDR3 reads CASSAPGLNTEAFF. In nucleotides, the CDR3 is TGTGCCAGCAGCGCCCCGGGGTTAAACACTGAAGCTTTCTTT.